This T cell receptor beta chain stems from a study of CD8+ T cells in alopecia areata. Findings of the study overall: More clonal than normal scalp was lesional scalp, particularly alopecia totalis/universalis.

Sampling of alopecia areata patients yielded lesional scalp punch biopsies as well as peripheral blood. Remarks on this clone: Its specificity is not known. Other DNA sequences in the sample encode the same CDR3.

cDNA reverse transcribed from extracted RNA served as the sequencing template. TCRdb keeps only in-frame clones here, not all; method: immunoSEQ multiplex PCR. This sample has 90,000 to 100,000 clones, with 35% to 50% found just once. The V gene lost 4 bases and the J gene lost 1 base, with 7 bases spanning the gap. The CDR3 consists of 12 residues. The germline V gene encodes CDR1 SQVTM and CDR2 ANQGSEA. Sequences were obtained from CD4+ T cells sorted from blood. The chain combines TRBV29-1 with TRBJ2-5; D not certain. This TCR came from a human donor with alopecia areata. This CDR3 is CSVVLVQETQYF. The CDR3 DNA reads as TGCAGCGTTGTGTTAGTCCAAGAGACCCAGTACTTC. Variable domain in full (rest from reference TRBV29-1 and TRBJ2-5): SAVISQKPSRDICQRGTSLTIQCQVDSQVTMMFWYRQQPGQSLTLIATANQGSEATYESGFVIDKFPISRPNLTFSTLTVSNMSPEDSSIYLCSVVLVQETQYFGPGTRLLVL.